Below, 24 T cell receptor beta chains from the same sample are listed, as sequenced in a study of Graves' ophthalmopathy and Graves' hyperthyroidism. Amplification of TCR beta CDR3 regions used RNA transcripts. HTBI-primed first-round RT-PCR preceded second-round multiplex PCR. A single record per CDR3 protein comes from TCRdb applying MiXCR to the multiplex PCR reads. The data contain 230,000 or so distinct CDR3 sequences, 45% of them singletons. Sequencing was done on a sample of peripheral blood. All receptors come from an adult man with Graves' ophthalmopathy.

This clonotype has a handful of counts. The chain carries TRBV5-1 and TRBJ2-6; D is uncertain. V dropped 0 bases and J dropped 0 bases, with 4 bases sitting between them. This CDR3 spans 15 amino acids. Germline V gene sequence: CDR1 SGHRS, CDR2 YFSETQ. CDR3 sequence reads: CASSLGRSGANVLTF. CDR3 nucleotide sequence: TGCGCCAGCAGCTTGGGCCGCTCTGGGGCCAACGTCCTGACTTTC.

In this sample, this clonotype turned up many times. This chain links TRBV19 with TRBJ1-5; perhaps TRBD1 as D (6 bases). The V gene lost 4 bases and the J gene lost 10 bases, with 23 bases spanning the gap. CDR1 and CDR2 from the germline V gene are LNHDA and SQIVND (reference sequence). This CDR3 has 16 amino acids. The CDR3 spells CASSTQKGEGVSPQHF. The CDR3 nucleotides are TGTGCCAGTAGTACCCAAAAGGGGGAGGGAGTCAGCCCCCAGCATTTT.

The gene calls are TRBV10-2 and TRBJ2-7; 14 bases map to TRBD2. Judging by the DNA end, TRBJ2-1 fits better; the J call may be wrong. Germline assignment: CDR1 WSHSY and CDR2 SAAADI. This CDR3 has 17 residues. The CDR3 sequence: CASSESGLAGGNNEQFF. In DNA form, the CDR3 reads TGCGCCAGCAGTGAGTCCGGACTAGCGGGGGGAAACAATGAGCAGTTCTTC.

The chain recombines TRBV2 with TRBJ2-2, with 10 bases that match TRBD2. The germline V gene has CDR1 SNHLY and CDR2 FYNNEI. V dropped 4 bases and J dropped 7; count of bases not matched to a gene: 3. The CDR3 covers 14 residues. The CDR3 nucleotides are TGTGCCAGCAGTGCGGTAGCGGGGGGCGGGGAGCTGTTTTTT. Protein product: CASSAVAGGGELFF.

V gene TRBV10-2 combines with J gene TRBJ1-2; 7 bases line up with TRBD1. Germline trimming cut 2 bases from V and 5 bases from J; bases unmatched to any gene: 5. Germline CDR1 is WSHSY and CDR2 is SAAADI. The length of the CDR3 is 14 residues. As DNA, the CDR3 is TGCGCCAGCAGTGAGGCGACAGGGCCATATGGCTACACCTTC. Encoded protein: CASSEATGPYGYTF.

Remarks on this clonotype: This CDR3 is missing its conserved last phenylalanine or tryptophan, likely due to a read error. The DNA is omitted, as the CDR3 cannot be located on it reliably, and the CDR3 follows TCRdb's listing. The genes are TRBV2 and TRBJ2-5; the DNA was not compared with TRBD2, the D call given in the table. Per germline, CDR1 SNHLY and CDR2 FYNNEI. From its first to its last residue, the CDR3 has 10 amino acids. The CDR3 here is CASSGKGPHT.

The genes are TRBV5-1 and TRBJ2-2; weak D call: TRBD2 (6 bases). Germline V CDR1 and CDR2: SGHRS, YFSETQ. This CDR3 region has 14 residues. Trimming removed 6 bases from V and 5 bases from J, with 14 bases in between. The CDR3 region has the DNA TGCGCCAGCACAGGACAAGGAGGGACCGGGGAGCTGTTTTTT. It yields the protein CASTGQGGTGELFF.

Turning to this clonotype: The junction differs from germline at one of its ends, possibly a read error. The chain carries TRBV7-3 and TRBJ2-7; 8 bases map to TRBD1. CDR3 length: 15 residues. Germline V gene sequence: CDR1 SGHTA, CDR2 FQGTGA. CDR3 nucleotides: TGTGCCGGCAGCTTAACGGGGACAGGTGCCTACGAGCAGTACTTC. Its protein product is CAGSLTGTGAYEQYF.

The chain carries TRBV7-2 and TRBJ2-7, with 8 nucleotides matching TRBD2. Trimming at V came to 5 bases and at J to 6 bases, leaving 9 bases not matched to a gene. Germline assignment: CDR1 SGHTA and CDR2 FQGNSA. The CDR3 contains 14 residues. CDR3 amino acids: CASSIGLAGSEQYF. The CDR3, as DNA: TGTGCCAGCAGCATAGGACTAGCAGGAAGCGAGCAGTACTTC.

CDR3 coding DNA: TGTGCCACCAGTGATCAGGGGGAGGCGAACACTGAAGCTTTCTTT. Translated: CATSDQGEANTEAFF. The gene calls are TRBV24-1 and TRBJ1-1; TRBD1 matches at 7 bases. The junction had 4 bases not matched to a gene; V was cut back by 3 bases and J by 1 base. CDR1 KGHDR and CDR2 SFDVKD come from the germline V gene. This CDR3 comprises 15 residues.

This chain links TRBV7-9 with TRBJ1-4; D unclear. This CDR3 has 13 amino acids. Trimming pared 6 bases from V and 5 bases from J, leaving 10 bases between. CDR1 and CDR2 (germline): SEHNR, FQNEAQ (reference sequence). As DNA, the CDR3 is TGTGCCAGCAGTTTCCAAAGGAATGAAAAACTGTTTTTT. Translation gives CASSFQRNEKLFF.

This chain connects TRBV11-2 to TRBJ1-5, with a tentative D call TRBD1 (5 bases). The germline V gene encodes CDR1 SGHAT and CDR2 FQNNGV. The CDR3 has 18 residues. Trimming took 1 base from V and 2 from J, leaving 18 bases between them. The CDR3 DNA sequence: TGTGCCAGCAGCTTAGGTGGATGGGACCCAACGGGCAATCAGCCCCAGCATTTT. Translated, it gives CASSLGGWDPTGNQPQHF.

This chain joins TRBV4-1 and TRBJ2-5, with TRBD1 matching over 9 bases. The DNA end lines up better with TRBJ2-7; the J call may be wrong. Germline values: CDR1 MGHRA, CDR2 YSYEKL. The CDR3 contains 16 residues. CDR3 nucleotide sequence: TGCGCCAGCAGCCAAGATGTACAGGGGGCCGTCTACGAGCAGTACTTC. This translates into CASSQDVQGAVYEQYF.

This sequence joins TRBV4-2 and TRBJ2-7; TRBD2 aligns across 9 bases. The CDR3 length is 16 residues. In germline, CDR1 is LGHNA, CDR2 YNFKEQ. V shed 6 bases, J shed 3 bases, and the junction held 12 bases outside the gene matches. The CDR3, as DNA: TGTGCCAGCAGACAACTCAGCGGGGGGTCCTACTACGAGCAGTACTTC. Its protein is CASRQLSGGSYYEQYF.

A few counts support this clonotype. The chain employs TRBV9 and TRBJ1-4; TRBD1 aligns across 8 bases. The length of the CDR3 is 14 residues. From germline, CDR1 is SGDLS and CDR2 YYNGEE. After removal of 2 bases from V and 8 bases from J, the junction contained 5 bases not matched to a gene. The CDR3 DNA is TGTGCCAGCAGCGTGACAGGGGACGGCGAAAAACTGTTTTTT. It encodes CASSVTGDGEKLFF.

The rearrangement joins TRBV5-4 to TRBJ1-2, with no clear D. The CDR3 extends over 14 amino acids. The germline gives CDR1 SGHNT, CDR2 YYREEE (reference sequence). V dropped 1 base and J dropped 4 bases, with 11 bases sitting between them. The CDR3 DNA is TGTGCCAGCAGCTTGCGTGCGGGAGGCTATGGCTACACCTTC. Amino acids: CASSLRAGGYGYTF.

Details on this clonotype: A much larger clone differs by one base, so this may be a read error. The chain combines TRBV25-1 with TRBJ1-4; D gene unclear. Germline CDR1 reads MGHDK; CDR2 reads SYGVNS. CDR3 length equals 14 residues. Trimming took off 0 bases at V and 4 bases at J, with 6 bases between the two ends. CDR3 bases: TGTGCCAGCAGTGAATACTCAATTAATGAAAAACTGTTTTTT. Residues: CASSEYSINEKLFF.

This chain links TRBV24-1 with TRBJ2-3, with D perhaps TRBD2 (5 bases). This CDR3 is built from 16 residues. Trimming removed 0 bases from V and 2 bases from J, with 11 bases in between. Germline loops: CDR1 KGHDR, CDR2 SFDVKD. The chain's CDR3 is CATSDLGGALTDTQYF. CDR3 sequence (DNA): TGTGCCACCAGTGATTTGGGAGGAGCCCTCACAGATACGCAGTATTTT.

The V and J genes are TRBV7-2 and TRBJ2-7; 7 bases are a match to TRBD1. Germline CDR1 SGHTA, CDR2 FQGNSA. There are 17 residues in the CDR3. V lost 6 bases to trimming and J lost 6 bases; unmatched junction nucleotides: 20. For the CDR3, the DNA is TGTGCCAGCAGTTCCCGATACGCCGGGACAGTACATTTCGAGCAGTACTTC. Protein: CASSSRYAGTVHFEQYF.

The chain recombines TRBV10-3 with TRBJ1-2; TRBD1 matches at 10 bases. V lost 10 bases and J lost 13; bases outside the gene matches: 6. This CDR3 region has 10 residues. Germline V CDR1 and CDR2: ENHRY, SYGVKD. In nucleotides, the CDR3 is TGTGCCAGCAGGGACAGGGGAGGCACCTTC. This encodes CASRDRGGTF.

The chain joins TRBV20-1 to TRBJ1-2, with D unclear. Trimming took off 6 bases at V and 5 bases at J, with 13 bases between the two ends. CDR3 length: 12 residues. In germline, CDR1 is DFQATT, CDR2 SNEGSKA (reference sequence). As DNA, the CDR3 is TGCAGTGCACGGGGAACAGATTATGGCTACACCTTC. Its translation: CSARGTDYGYTF.

V usage is TRBV9 and J usage is TRBJ1-4; D remains ambiguous. The CDR3 runs to 15 residues. Germline CDR1 and CDR2: SGDLS and YYNGEE. Trimming took off 4 bases at V and 2 bases at J, with 12 bases between the two ends. The CDR3 loop is CASSLELGTNEKLFF. CDR3 bases: TGTGCCAGCAGCTTAGAACTTGGGACTAATGAAAAACTGTTTTTT.

Written as DNA, the CDR3 is TGTGCCAGCAGTTACGGAGGGGGGAGATCTGGAAACACCATATATTTT. Translating gives CASSYGGGRSGNTIYF. The chain combines TRBV9 with TRBJ1-3, with D tentatively TRBD1 (6 bases). Trimming left V 5 bases short and J 1 base short, with 16 bases between. CDR1 is SGDLS and CDR2 is YYNGEE in the germline V gene. The CDR3 spans 16 residues.

The chain couples TRBV20-1 to TRBJ2-7, with a weak D call TRBD2 (6 bases). The CDR3 has 13 residues. Germline values: CDR1 DFQATT, CDR2 SNEGSKA (reference sequence). V dropped 7 bases and J dropped 7 bases, with 20 bases sitting between them. The CDR3 nucleotides are TGCAGTGTCACAACCGGGGGTCCCCGGGAGCAGTACTTC. Its translation: CSVTTGGPREQYF.